Following are 4 T cell receptor beta chains from one sample sequenced in a study of spatial heterogeneity in lung cancer. The time point denotes: sample taken at primary tumor resection. Whole RNA, which was extracted from tumor, nontumor lung tissue or frozen PBMC, was sequenced without any cell sorting. TCRdb independently ran MiXCR on the 5' RACE reads; one entry per CDR3 protein. The sample lists tens of thousands of distinct CDR3 sequences; around 9% were seen once. The sequencing here drew on PBMCs, taken at surgery. The receptors stem from a male donor with early-stage non-small cell lung cancer.

This clonotype was recorded at least ten times. The gene calls are TRBV10-2 and TRBJ2-1; D gene unclear. V lost 2 bases, J lost 12 bases, and 11 bases lay in between. Germline CDR1 WSHSY, CDR2 SAAADI. The CDR3 runs 12 residues. CDR3 DNA: TGCGCCAGCAGTGAGCCTTTCCCGCGGCAGTTCTTC. Translating gives CASSEPFPRQFF.

This clonotype was counted only a few times. V and J are TRBV2 and TRBJ2-5, with 11 bases aligning to TRBD2. Germline loops: CDR1 SNHLY, CDR2 FYNNEI. With 4 bases clipped from V and 5 bases from J, the junction kept 3 bases outside the gene matches. The length of the CDR3 is 14 residues. The CDR3 loop is CASSALAGGETQYF. CDR3 DNA: TGTGCCAGCAGTGCTCTAGCGGGAGGCGAGACCCAGTACTTC.

There are a few counts of this clonotype. J is TRBJ2-2 and V is TRBV7-2; 7 positions match TRBD2. The CDR3 spans 15 residues. V shed 6 bases and J 1 base; nucleotides not matched to a gene: 5. Germline V gene data show CDR1 as SGHTA and CDR2 as FQGNSA. The CDR3 protein is CASRGSSGNTGELFF. CDR3 in DNA: TGTGCCAGCAGAGGGTCTAGCGGGAACACCGGGGAGCTGTTTTTT.

The chain combines TRBV9 with TRBJ1-2; 7 nucleotides match TRBD1. The V segment lost 3 bases and the J segment 0 bases; nucleotides outside the gene matches: 5. The CDR3 extends over 15 amino acids. Germline V gives CDR1 SGDLS, CDR2 YYNGEE. The CDR3 sequence: CASSGGGTANYGYTF. The CDR3 nucleotides read TGTGCCAGCAGCGGAGGCGGGACAGCTAACTATGGCTACACCTTC.